The 17 T cell receptor beta chains listed next were all sequenced from one sample in a study of PD-L1 blockade in urothelial cancer. Time point described: pretreatment peripheral blood. The table came from immunoSEQ multiplex PCR; TCRdb's copy has only in-frame clones and leaves some out. The table lists 60,000 to 70,000 clones, 81% of them singletons. The starting material was PBMCs, obtained around atezolizumab (anti-PD-L1) treatment. All receptors come from an older man with urothelial cancer.

The V and J genes are TRBV4-2 and TRBJ2-7; D is perhaps TRBD2 (6 bases). CDR1 and CDR2 (germline): LGHNA, YNFKEQ. There are 14 residues in the CDR3. The V and J ends lost 0 bases and 7 bases respectively, with 13 bases between them. CDR3 region: CASSQERTIREQYF. The CDR3 DNA is TGTGCCAGCAGCCAAGAAAGGACTATTAGGGAGCAGTACTTC.

This clone was recorded once. The CDR3 coding sequence is TGTGCCAGCAGTTACGATGTCGGCGGGGCGATCTACGAGCAGTACTTC. Protein: CASSYDVGGAIYEQYF. The chain employs TRBV6-6 and TRBJ2-7; TRBD2 is a possible D gene (6 bases). Trimming left V 2 bases short and J 3 bases short, with 17 bases between. In germline, CDR1 is MNHNY, CDR2 SVGAGI (reference sequence). This CDR3 is built from 16 residues.

The chain couples TRBV9 to TRBJ1-3, with 7 bases fitting TRBD1. There are 16 residues in the CDR3. Germline V gene sequence: CDR1 SGDLS, CDR2 YYNGEE. V shed 0 bases, J shed 0 bases, and the junction held 3 bases outside the gene matches. CDR3 sequence reads: CASSVAGTVSGNTIYF. In DNA form, the CDR3 reads TGTGCCAGCAGCGTAGCTGGGACAGTCTCTGGAAACACCATATATTTT.

The chain carries TRBV6-5 and TRBJ2-1; possible D gene TRBD1, 5 bases. V dropped 10 bases and J dropped 6 bases, with 10 bases sitting between them. CDR1 is MNHEY, CDR2 SVGAGI, per germline. The CDR3 length is 11 residues. CDR3: CATEQGNEQFF. The CDR3 DNA is TGTGCCACGGAGCAGGGCAATGAGCAGTTCTTC.

The V gene is TRBV19, the J gene TRBJ1-1; 12 bases are shared with TRBD1. Germline V gene data show CDR1 as LNHDA and CDR2 as SQIVND (reference sequence). The CDR3 is 16 amino acids. V dropped 5 bases and J dropped 4; count of bases not matched to a gene: 8. The CDR3 reads CASSAPGQGAGTEAFF. The DNA for the CDR3 is TGTGCCAGTAGTGCCCCGGGACAGGGGGCAGGCACTGAAGCTTTCTTT.

The chain uses TRBV5-1 and TRBJ1-4; 9 bases align to TRBD1. Germline trimming cut 0 bases from V and 0 bases from J; bases unmatched to any gene: 0. CDR1 and CDR2 from the germline V gene are SGHRS and YFSETQ. CDR3 length equals 16 residues. CDR3 protein: CASSLGQGATNEKLFF. Written as DNA, the CDR3 is TGCGCCAGCAGCTTGGGACAGGGGGCAACTAATGAAAAACTGTTTTTT.

V is TRBV19 and J is TRBJ1-2, with D possibly TRBD1 on 5 matching bases. CDR1 LNHDA and CDR2 SQIVND come from the germline V gene (reference sequence). The CDR3 is made up of 16 amino acids. The V end was cut by 2 bases, the J end by 3 bases, with 16 bases between. DNA of the CDR3: TGTGCCAGTAGTATAAGGGGAGGGATCCCGGACTATGGCTACACCTTC. It encodes CASSIRGGIPDYGYTF.

The J gene is TRBJ1-2, the V gene TRBV7-9; TRBD1 is a possible D gene (5 bases). The CDR3 consists of 13 residues. Trimming left V 5 bases short and J 4 bases short, with 11 bases between. CDR1 is SEHNR, CDR2 FQNEAQ, per germline (reference sequence). The CDR3: CASSPDTFYGYTF. In DNA form, the CDR3 reads TGTGCCAGCAGCCCGGACACATTCTATGGCTACACCTTC.

V and J are TRBV6-6 and TRBJ2-5; no firm D call. This CDR3 contains 15 residues. CDR1 MNHNY and CDR2 SVGAGI come from the germline V gene (reference sequence). Deletions cut 0 bases from V and 2 bases from J, with 10 bases between. CDR3 region: CASSYSTQWQETQYF. CDR3 in DNA: TGTGCCAGCAGTTACTCTACCCAGTGGCAAGAGACCCAGTACTTC.

In regard to this clone: Distinct nucleotide sequences in the sample also encode this CDR3. J is TRBJ1-1 and V is TRBV5-1; possible D gene TRBD1, 5 bases. The CDR3 extends over 14 amino acids. Germline V gene lookup returns CDR1 SGHRS and CDR2 YFSETQ. V shed 4 bases and J shed 1 base, with 11 bases lying between them. DNA for the CDR3: TGCGCCAGCAGCCCGGGAGGGGAGAACACTGAAGCTTTCTTT. Amino acid sequence: CASSPGGENTEAFF.

Only a few counts were recorded for this clone. CDR3 sequence reads: CASSQGTGESYEQYF. The CDR3 nucleotides read TGTGCCAGTAGTCAGGGGACAGGGGAGTCCTACGAGCAGTACTTC. This chain links TRBV19 with TRBJ2-7, with 10 bases that match TRBD1. Germline V gene sequence: CDR1 LNHDA, CDR2 SQIVND (reference sequence). The CDR3 has 15 amino acids. V shed 5 bases, J shed 1 base, and the junction held 5 bases outside the gene matches. The entire variable domain, with the rest obtained from reference TRBV19 and TRBJ2-7, is as follows: DGGITQSPKYLFRKEGQNVTLSCEQNLNHDAMYWYRQDPGQGLRLIYYSQIVNDFQKGDIAEGYSVSREKKESFPLTVTSAQKNPTAFYLCASSQGTGESYEQYFGPGTRLTVT.

This chain uses TRBV18 with TRBJ1-2, with D hard to call. V was pared by 2 bases and J by 8 bases, with 12 bases between. The V gene's germline CDR1 is KGHSH and CDR2 LQKENI. The CDR3 runs to 13 residues. The CDR3 here is CASSPGSTGGYTF. The CDR3 nucleotides read TGTGCCAGCTCACCAGGGTCAACGGGAGGCTACACCTTC.

V usage is TRBV28 and J usage is TRBJ1-2, with D unresolved. CDR1 is MDHEN, CDR2 SYDVKM, per germline. The ends were cut back, 6 bases at V and 4 bases at J, with 12 bases in the middle. The length of the CDR3 is 13 residues. This chain's CDR3 is CASSQTGFYGYTF. CDR3 in DNA: TGTGCCAGCAGCCAGACGGGGTTCTATGGCTACACCTTC.

V usage is TRBV9 and J usage is TRBJ2-5, with 11 bases that match TRBD2. The CDR3 runs 16 residues. The J segment lost 5 bases and the V segment lost 4 bases, leaving 10 bases of the junction unmatched. The germline gives CDR1 SGDLS, CDR2 YYNGEE. The chain's CDR3 is CASSPRLAGLGETQYF. CDR3 DNA sequence: TGTGCCAGCAGCCCTAGACTAGCGGGACTTGGTGAGACCCAGTACTTC. Using reference TRBV9 and TRBJ2-5 for the parts outside the CDR3, the full variable domain is DSGVTQTPKHLITATGQRVTLRCSPRSGDLSVYWYQQSLDQGLQFLIQYYNGEERAKGNILERFSAQQFPDLHSELNLSSLELGDSALYFCASSPRLAGLGETQYFGPGTRLLVL.

This clone was seen more than once but under ten times. V and J are TRBV5-6 and TRBJ1-1; 10 positions match TRBD1. This CDR3 contains 14 residues. The V segment lost 3 bases and the J segment 2 bases; nucleotides outside the gene matches: 1. Per germline, CDR1 SGHDT and CDR2 YYEEEE. The CDR3 DNA is TGTGCCAGCAGCTGGGACAGGGGTAACACTGAAGCTTTCTTT. Amino acid sequence: CASSWDRGNTEAFF.

The chain combines TRBV28 with TRBJ2-5, with D hard to call. Per the germline V gene, CDR1 is MDHEN and CDR2 is SYDVKM. This CDR3 has 14 residues. The V and J ends lost 3 bases and 2 bases respectively, with 10 bases between them. CDR3 coding DNA: TGTGCCAGCAGTTTGTATAGACAACAAGAGACCCAGTACTTC. Encoded protein: CASSLYRQQETQYF. The variable domain in full, with the rest retrieved from reference TRBV28 and TRBJ2-5, is DVKVTQSSRYLVKRTGEKVFLECVQDMDHENMFWYRQDPGLGLRLIYFSYDVKMKEKGDIPEGYSVSREKKERFSLILESASTNQTSMYLCASSLYRQQETQYFGPGTRLLVL.

The chain carries TRBV30 and TRBJ1-3; tentative D call: TRBD1 (6 bases). This CDR3 contains 13 residues. Per germline, CDR1 GTSNPN and CDR2 SVGIG (reference sequence). V lost 8 bases and J 0 bases, leaving 11 bases between the germline ends. The DNA for the CDR3 is TGTGCCAGCACAGGGATCTCTGGAAACACCATATATTTT. Translating it yields CASTGISGNTIYF.